These T cell receptor beta chains were read from a single sample in a study of CD8 T cells in Susac syndrome. One entry per CDR3 protein results from TCRdb running MiXCR on the immunoSEQ multiplex PCR reads. The sample has 150,000 or so distinct CDR3 sequences, approximately 94% seen once. Input material: CD4+ T cells from PBMCs. The origin of the receptors is a human donor with multiple sclerosis. The CDR3 runs from the conserved cysteine through the conserved F or W. The D gene is left open where the match is weak. Expanded clones get a size class; other rows say once, few or many, or leave the size out.

J gene | clone size | V gene | D gene | CDR3 protein | CDR3 DNA
TRBJ2-1 | - | TRBV29-1 | - | CSGSRDSNNEQFF | TGCAGCGGAAGCCGGGACTCCAACAATGAGCAGTTCTTC
TRBJ2-3 | - | TRBV7-2 | TRBD2 | CASSPWTSGTDTQYF | TGTGCCAGCAGCCCTTGGACTAGCGGCACAGATACGCAGTATTTT
TRBJ1-5 | - | TRBV15 | - | CATSRVIPSGYSNQPQHF | TGTGCCACCAGCAGAGTCATTCCGTCAGGGTATAGCAATCAGCCCCAGCATTTT
TRBJ2-1 | - | TRBV5-1 | TRBD2 | CASSLEGASGYNEQFF | TGCGCCAGCAGCTTGGAAGGGGCTAGCGGTTACAATGAGCAGTTCTTC
TRBJ2-1 | - | TRBV6-5 | TRBD1 | CASSPGTGWNNEQFF | TGTGCCAGCAGTCCCGGGACAGGTTGGAACAATGAGCAGTTCTTC
TRBJ2-5 | - | TRBV20-1 | - | CSASSDMQETQYF | TGCAGTGCTAGTTCGGACATGCAGGAGACCCAGTACTTC
TRBJ1-6 | - | TRBV18 | TRBD1 | CASSPGQGGSPLHF | TGTGCCAGCTCACCAGGACAGGGAGGTTCACCCCTCCACTTT
TRBJ2-7 | - | TRBV12-3/TRBV12-4 | - | CASTNLDAEQYF | TGTGCCAGCACCAACCTGGATGCAGAGCAGTACTTC
TRBJ2-2 | - | TRBV5-1 | - | CASSPGGAGDGELFF | TGCGCCAGCAGCCCCGGGGGCGCGGGAGACGGGGAGCTGTTTTTT
TRBJ1-1 | - | TRBV7-2 | - | CASSSTAGTEAFF | TGTGCCAGCAGCTCCACGGCTGGGACTGAAGCTTTCTTT
TRBJ1-1 | - | TRBV15 | - | CATSRYSEAFF | TGTGCCACCAGCAGATATAGTGAAGCTTTCTTT
TRBJ2-3 | - | TRBV28 | TRBD1 | CASSRGGTGSDTQYF | TGTGCCAGCAGTCGAGGCGGGACAGGCTCGGATACGCAGTATTTT
TRBJ2-1 | - | TRBV7-2 | - | CASSPNYNEQFF | TGTGCCAGCAGCCCGAACTACAATGAGCAGTTCTTC
TRBJ2-7 | - | TRBV28 | - | CASLRVLGLEQYF | TGTGCCAGCCTAAGAGTGCTCGGGCTCGAGCAGTACTTC
TRBJ2-4 | - | TRBV9 | TRBD2 | CASSVAGLAGGLQYF | TGTGCCAGCAGCGTAGCAGGGCTAGCGGGAGGGCTTCAGTACTTC
TRBJ1-1 | - | TRBV20-1 | - | CSAATSGYVNTEAFF | TGCAGTGCTGCCACCTCAGGTTACGTGAACACTGAAGCTTTCTTT
TRBJ1-5 | - | TRBV4-1 | - | CASSPSLLRDNQPQHF | TGCGCCAGCAGCCCCAGCCTTTTGAGGGACAATCAGCCCCAGCATTTT
TRBJ1-2 | - | TRBV30 | - | CAWRDGQRGYTF | TGTGCCTGGAGGGATGGGCAACGGGGCTACACCTTC
TRBJ1-1 | - | TRBV18 | TRBD1 | CASSPPGQGKEAFF | TGTGCCAGCTCACCACCGGGACAGGGAAAAGAAGCTTTCTTT
TRBJ2-3 | - | TRBV20-1 | TRBD2 | CSAGAGGSTDTQYF | TGCAGTGCTGGAGCGGGAGGGAGCACAGATACGCAGTATTTT
TRBJ2-3 | - | TRBV6-6 | - | CASSNTGGFRDTQYF | TGTGCCAGCAGTAATACCGGGGGTTTCCGAGATACGCAGTATTTT
TRBJ1-5 | - | TRBV2 | TRBD1 | CASSGAHNDRGNQPQHF | TGTGCCAGCAGTGGCGCCCATAACGACAGGGGCAATCAGCCCCAGCATTTT
TRBJ2-6 | - | TRBV11-2 | TRBD1 | CASRFDRALSGANVLTF | TGTGCCAGCAGATTCGACAGGGCCCTATCCGGGGCCAACGTCCTGACTTTC
TRBJ1-2 | - | TRBV29-1 | - | CSVQNLAVRGYTF | TGCAGCGTCCAAAATCTGGCAGTTCGAGGCTACACCTTC
TRBJ2-1 | once | TRBV5-1 | - | CASSLQGRDGEQFF | TGCGCCAGCAGCCTACAGGGCAGGGACGGTGAGCAGTTCTTC
TRBJ2-7 | - | TRBV7-8 | TRBD2 | CASTHGLADSYEQYF | TGTGCCAGCACTCATGGGCTAGCGGACTCCTACGAGCAGTACTTC
TRBJ1-4 | - | TRBV5-1 | - | CASSQSALGEKLFF | TGCGCCAGCAGCCAGTCCGCCCTCGGTGAAAAACTGTTTTTT
TRBJ2-6 | - | TRBV18 | - | CASSPQPISGANVLTF | TGTGCCAGCTCACCGCAGCCGATCTCTGGGGCCAACGTCCTGACTTTC
TRBJ2-3 | - | TRBV7-9 | TRBD2 | CASSPGTWTSGFDTQYF | TGTGCCAGCAGCCCCGGAACTTGGACTAGCGGGTTCGATACGCAGTATTTT
TRBJ1-5 | - | TRBV7-3 | - | CASSFGTSNQPQHF | TGTGCCAGCAGCTTCGGGACTTCTAATCAGCCCCAGCATTTT
TRBJ2-7 | - | TRBV5-6 | TRBD2 | CASSPTSGRYEQYF | TGTGCCAGCAGCCCGACTAGCGGGAGATACGAGCAGTACTTC
TRBJ2-2 | - | TRBV20-1 | TRBD2 | CSASYPGGRTGELFF | TGCAGTGCTAGTTATCCCGGCGGGAGGACCGGGGAGCTGTTTTTT
TRBJ2-7 | - | TRBV4-2 | - | CASSQDHDYEQYF | TGTGCCAGCAGCCAAGATCACGACTACGAGCAGTACTTC
TRBJ2-3 | - | TRBV27 | TRBD2 | CASSLLSSGKWHTQYF | TGTGCCAGCAGTTTATTATCTAGCGGGAAGTGGCATACGCAGTATTTT
TRBJ2-7 | - | TRBV10-3 | - | CAIKGAGYREQYF | TGTGCCATCAAAGGGGCCGGCTATCGGGAGCAGTACTTC
TRBJ2-5 | - | TRBV3-1 | - | CASSQGTKETQYF | TGTGCCAGCAGCCAAGGAACAAAAGAGACCCAGTACTTC
TRBJ1-3 | - | TRBV7-9 | - | CASSNALILSGNTIYF | TGTGCCAGCAGCAACGCATTAATCCTCTCTGGAAACACCATATATTTT